This T cell receptor beta chain was identified during a study of blood T cell repertoires in COVID-19. Authors' methods: The authors estimated nucleated cell counts from reference gene primer amplification. Repertoires were generated with immunoSEQ multiplex PCR, while TCRdb's copy carries only in-frame clones and drops some. V and J calls and clone size are those listed in that table; D and trimming were worked out from the DNA. The table records around 130,000 clones, roughly 86% of them present only once. The receptor was derived from a human donor in a cohort sampled during active COVID-19. Sequenced input: peripheral blood.

This CDR3 is CASSSVTGVTDTQYF. Here the CDR3 DNA reads TGTGCCAGCAGCTCCGTAACAGGGGTGACAGATACGCAGTATTTT. The rearrangement uses TRBV5-6 and TRBJ2-3; 7 bases are a match to TRBD1. Trimming at V came to 3 bases and at J to 3 bases, leaving 7 bases not matched to a gene. Germline V lookup: CDR1 SGHDT, CDR2 YYEEEE. The CDR3 is made up of 15 amino acids.